This T cell receptor beta chain emerged from a study of OX40 agonist ivuxolimab in advanced cancers. Study context: Prior checkpoint blockade (anti-PD-1, anti-PD-L1 or anti-CTLA-4) was permitted; 35% to 50% had it. The study's findings and limits: Also showing low normalized T-cell clonal expansion were some of the nonresponders.

Method: immunoSEQ multiplex PCR; TCRdb's copy keeps in-frame clones and lacks some. This table has about 70,000 clones, 80% to 90% appearing once. Note on this clone: The antigen is undetermined.

V was clipped by 6 bases and J by 3 bases, with 17 bases between them. The CDR3 totals 15 residues. The germline V gene has CDR1 ENHRY and CDR2 SYGVKD. Prior autoimmune disease or systemic immunosuppression barred patients. J is TRBJ2-5 and V is TRBV10-3, with D maybe TRBD2 (6 bases). This TCR came from an adult with an advanced solid tumor such as melanoma, head and neck, liver or kidney cancer. The sequencing here drew on CD4+ or CD8+ T cells sorted from blood, taken in a trial of the OX40 agonist ivuxolimab. The DNA of the CDR3 is TGTGCCATCAGCCGACCGGGAGCCGGGAAAGAGACCCAGTACTTC. This encodes CAISRPGAGKETQYF.